This paragraph covers one T cell receptor (beta chain) sequence. The antigen remains unidentified. The data were produced by immunoSEQ multiplex PCR, yet TCRdb's version contains in-frame clones alone and is incomplete. The sample holds some 120,000 clones, around 86% seen once. This specimen belongs to a study of T cell responses to AZD1222 COVID-19 vaccine. Whole-study results and caveats: Repertoires were obtained only post-peak T cell response.

V lost 8 bases to trimming and J lost 1 base, with 8 bases between them. The CDR3 loop spans 12 amino acids. The sequenced sample was peripheral blood, obtained 28 days after the second AZD1222 dose. The TCR originated in an adult who received the AZD1222 COVID-19 vaccine. This rearrangement joins TRBV12-3 or TRBV12-4 to TRBJ1-1; D call uncertain. This chain's CDR3 is CASAFGNTEAFF. For the CDR3, the DNA is TGTGCCAGCGCCTTCGGGAACACTGAAGCTTTCTTT.